This T cell receptor beta chain was sequenced during a study of shared clonotypes between healthy human individuals. The ends lost 1 base at V and 4 bases at J; junction bases unmatched: 5. The CDR3 sequence is 16 residues long. Germline V gene sequence: CDR1 SEHNR, CDR2 FQNEAQ (reference sequence). CD45RO-negative, CCR7-positively selected cells formed the naive CD8 fraction, excluding terminally differentiated effector memory CD45RA+ cells. Everyone who donated was a Caucasian adult who lived in Nashville, Tennessee. For sorted subsets, roughly 210 ng DNA per replicate equaled around 30,000 T cell genomes. The table came from immunoSEQ multiplex PCR; TCRdb's copy has only in-frame clones and leaves some out. Among about 2.1 million clones listed, approximately 92% were seen once.

The sequence derives from a man between 18 and 29 years old in good health. Some clones in this sample may be carry-over from other donors' samples. The chain carries TRBV7-9 and TRBJ2-3; 10 positions match TRBD2. Sequencing was done on a sample of naive CD8+ T cells from PBMCs. The CDR3 loop is CASSLGFGLAADTQYF. The CDR3 nucleotides are TGTGCCAGCAGCTTAGGATTCGGACTAGCGGCAGATACGCAGTATTTT.